Shown below are 3 T cell receptor beta chains from a single sample sequenced in a study of shared clonotypes between healthy human individuals. Produced via immunoSEQ multiplex PCR; TCRdb's table is partial and in-frame only. The sample consists of about 600,000 clones, 95% to 98% of them appearing once. Naive CD8 isolation took CD45RO-negative cells positively selected for CCR7 and excluded terminally differentiated effector memory CD45RA+ cells. Material for sequencing was naive CD8+ T cells sorted from blood. The source of these receptors is a man aged 25-45 years in good health.

The CDR3 spells CASSSLQGVNEKLFF. The CDR3 region has the DNA TGTGCCAGCAGTTCCCTACAGGGGGTTAATGAAAAACTGTTTTTT. The genes are TRBV27 and TRBJ1-4; TRBD1 aligns across 8 bases. The junction had 5 bases not matched to a gene; V was cut back by 4 bases and J by 4 bases. The germline V gene has CDR1 MNHEY and CDR2 SMNVEV (reference sequence). The CDR3 covers 15 residues.

Only a few counts were recorded for this clone. This chain links TRBV11-2 with TRBJ2-3; D not resolved. Germline V CDR1 and CDR2: SGHAT, FQNNGV. The CDR3 is made up of 12 amino acids. Deletions cut 5 bases from V and 5 bases from J, with 8 bases between. This CDR3 reads CASSLIEDTQYF. CDR3 bases: TGTGCCAGCAGCCTCATAGAAGATACGCAGTATTTT.

This sequence joins TRBV6-1 and TRBJ1-5; TRBD1 might be the D (5 bases). The CDR3 length is 15 residues. Germline V gives CDR1 MNHNS, CDR2 SASEGT. Trimming removed 7 bases from V and 1 base from J, with 14 bases in between. This CDR3 is CASIKKWDSNQPQHF. The CDR3 region has the DNA TGTGCCAGCATCAAAAAGTGGGACAGCAATCAGCCCCAGCATTTT.